The entry below gives a single T cell receptor beta chain sequence along with its context. Its target is unknown. Sequenced by immunoSEQ multiplex PCR; TCRdb stores in-frame clones only, minus some. The sample has 45,000 to 65,000 clones; about 86% are singletons. This record belongs to a study of T cells after posttransplantation cyclophosphamide. The CDR3 totals 16 residues. Trimming at V came to 0 bases and at J to 3 bases, leaving 7 bases not matched to a gene. Looked up from germline, CDR1 is LGHNA and CDR2 is YSLEER. Points from the study as a whole: Tissue-infiltrating T cells from skin or gut overlapped little with blood T cells. Donor-recipient repertoire similarity was low at 1-2 months, rising over year one. Recipient CMV seropositivity and CMV reactivation strongly tracked TRB clonality.

Sequences were obtained from PBMCs. J is TRBJ2-7 and V is TRBV4-3; 8 bases fit TRBD1. The receptor's source is a man aged 25 to 40 with a blood cancer, CMV-positive, and with a related stem cell donor. The chain's CDR3 is CASSQDGQGAYYEQYF. The DNA for the CDR3 is TGCGCCAGCAGCCAAGACGGCCAGGGGGCTTACTACGAGCAGTACTTC.